This TCR beta chain derives from a study of blood T cell repertoires in COVID-19. Looking at the study overall: PBMCs, B-cell-depleted T cells, or T cells were the source of the cDNA or gDNA that made up the material.

Under the authors' procedure: It was from reference gene primer amplification that nucleated cell counts were estimated. Libraries were prepared by immunoSEQ multiplex PCR; TCRdb keeps only in-frame clonotypes and omits some of them. V and J calls and clone size are copied from that table; D and trimming were computed from the DNA. The sample yields tens of thousands of clones, roughly 90% seen once. The length of the CDR3 is 14 residues. Germline V CDR1 and CDR2: LNHDA, SQIVND (reference sequence). Trimming shortened V by 4 bases and J by 4 bases, and 11 bases separated the two germline ends. This clonotype originated in a man between 45 and 60 years old with active or convalescent COVID-19. Material for sequencing was peripheral blood. The V and J genes are TRBV19 and TRBJ2-1; a weak D match, TRBD2 (5 bases). The CDR3 region has the DNA TGTGCCAGTAGTAGCCCGGGGATTTACAATGAGCAGTTCTTC. This translates into CASSSPGIYNEQFF.